The rows below give T cell receptor beta chains drawn from one sample of a study of PD-1 blockade in classical Hodgkin lymphoma. TCRdb keeps only in-frame clones here, not all; method: immunoSEQ multiplex PCR. The sample holds around 37,000 clones, about 90% seen once. The starting material was CD4+ T cells from blood, obtained before the fourth cycle of nivolumab. Receptors originate from a human donor with classical Hodgkin lymphoma. CDR3s include the opening cysteine and the closing phenylalanine or tryptophan. The order of the fields is V gene, clone size, J gene, D gene, CDR3 DNA, CDR3 protein. A D gene is named only where the DNA matches it firmly. Size values are once, few and many counts, or a class for expanded clones, and some rows have none.

>TRBV5-1|few|TRBJ1-1|TRBD1
TGCGCCAGCAGCTTGGGTTGGCAGGGGGCTGAAGCTTTCTTT
CASSLGWQGAEAFF
>TRBV27|NA|TRBJ2-5|NA
TGTGCCAGCAGCATCTTCGCCGGCTACTCTAAAGAGACCCAGTACTTC
CASSIFAGYSKETQYF
>TRBV6-5|NA|TRBJ2-3|TRBD2
TGTGCCAGCAGTCGGGACTACAGCACAGATACGCAGTATTTT
CASSRDYSTDTQYF
>TRBV18|NA|TRBJ1-5|TRBD1
TGTGCCAGCTCACCTACAGGGGGCGTGGGATACAATCAGCCCCAGCATTTT
CASSPTGGVGYNQPQHF
>TRBV5-1|NA|TRBJ2-2|NA
TGCGCCAGCAGCTTGGTGATCGAAGGGGAGCTGTTTTTT
CASSLVIEGELFF
>TRBV4-1|NA|TRBJ2-1|NA
TGCGCCAGCAGCCAAGTTGGACTCGCCTTTTACAATGAGCAGTTCTTC
CASSQVGLAFYNEQFF
>TRBV5-5|NA|TRBJ1-4|NA
TGTGCCAGCAGCCGGATCACAGGCGTTCTTAATGAAAAACTGTTTTTT
CASSRITGVLNEKLFF
>TRBV4-1|NA|TRBJ2-2|TRBD1
TGCGCCAGCAGCCCCTTAGGTAGGACAGGGGTAGGACCCAATAAGAACACCGGGGAGCTGTTTTTT
CASSPLGRTGVGPNKNTGELFF
>TRBV5-1|NA|TRBJ2-7|NA
TGCGCCAGCAAACAGGTGGGCCCCGCGAGCTCCTACGAGCAGTACTTC
CASKQVGPASSYEQYF
>TRBV5-4|NA|TRBJ2-1|NA
TGTGCCAGCAGCTTGGCCCGGCAGGGGAGGGATGAGCAGTTCTTC
CASSLARQGRDEQFF
>TRBV5-4|NA|TRBJ2-1|TRBD1
TGTGCCAGCAGCGCAGGGACAGGGCCTAATGAGCAGTTCTTC
CASSAGTGPNEQFF
>TRBV28|NA|TRBJ2-2|TRBD2
TGTGCCGCACGGACTAGCGGGAGCGTAACCGGGGAGCTGTTTTTT
CAARTSGSVTGELFF
>TRBV10-3|NA|TRBJ2-1|TRBD2
TGTGCCATCATGGGTAGCGGGAGCAATGAGCAGTTCTTC
CAIMGSGSNEQFF
>TRBV27|NA|TRBJ1-2|NA
TGTGCCAGCAGTTTATCGGGGGACCGGAGCGGCTACACCTTC
CASSLSGDRSGYTF
>TRBV28|NA|TRBJ1-4|NA
TGTGCCAGCAGTTTGACGCACACTAATGAAAAACTGTTTTTT
CASSLTHTNEKLFF
>TRBV5-4|NA|TRBJ1-4|NA
TGTGCCAGCAGCGCCGAAGCAGGGTGGAATGAAAAACTGTTTTTT
CASSAEAGWNEKLFF
>TRBV5-1|NA|TRBJ2-7|TRBD2
TGCGCCAGCAGCTTGGTGGTAGCGGGAGTTAGTAACACGGCCTACGAGCAGTACTTC
CASSLVVAGVSNTAYEQYF
>TRBV7-9|NA|TRBJ1-2|TRBD1
TGTGCCAGCAGCTTTTGGGACAGGGTACGATACTACACCTTC
CASSFWDRVRYYTF
>TRBV10-3|NA|TRBJ2-3|TRBD2
TGTGCCATCGCGGGGGGAGAGACAGATACGCAGTATTTT
CAIAGGETDTQYF
>TRBV10-1|NA|TRBJ2-6|NA
TGCGCCAGCAGTGATGTCCCGGCCAACGTCCTGACTTTC
CASSDVPANVLTF
>TRBV30|NA|TRBJ2-1|TRBD2
TGTGCCTGGAGTGTAAGCGGGAGGGCCCGGAATGAGCAGTTCTTC
CAWSVSGRARNEQFF
>TRBV4-1|NA|TRBJ2-1|TRBD2
TGCGCCAGCAGCCAAGTGGGACTAGCGGGAGGGCCTAGAAATGAGCAGTTCTTC
CASSQVGLAGGPRNEQFF
>TRBV5-4|NA|TRBJ2-1|NA
TGTGCCAGCAGCTTGGTGAGGGGCGATGAGCAGTTCTTC
CASSLVRGDEQFF
>TRBV6-1|NA|TRBJ1-5|NA
TGTGCCAGCATTTCAGGACAGATCAATCAGCCCCAGCATTTT
CASISGQINQPQHF
>TRBV7-3|NA|TRBJ2-2|TRBD2
TGTGCCAGCAGCTTAACAAGACTAGCGGTGAACACCGGGGAGCTGTTTTTT
CASSLTRLAVNTGELFF
>TRBV6-4|NA|TRBJ2-7|TRBD2
TGTGCCAGCAGGGCTAACCCATTGACTAGCGAGGGCTACGAGCAGTACTTC
CASRANPLTSEGYEQYF
>TRBV30|NA|TRBJ2-7|NA
TGTGCCTGGAGAGCGTTACAGGGCGAGCAGTACTTC
CAWRALQGEQYF
>TRBV28|NA|TRBJ2-7|NA
TGTGCCAGCAGGACAGTATCTCGCTACGAGCAGTACTTC
CASRTVSRYEQYF
>TRBV5-8|NA|TRBJ1-1|NA
TGTGCCAGCAGCTGGATACCCGGGACAAGAACTGAAGCTTTCTTT
CASSWIPGTRTEAFF
>TRBV7-6|NA|TRBJ1-1|NA
TGTGCCAGCAGCTTAACAGGGCTGAACACTGAAGCTTTCTTT
CASSLTGLNTEAFF
>TRBV28|NA|TRBJ1-1|NA
TGTGCCAGCAGGGACACAGGGCTCACTGAAGCTTTCTTT
CASRDTGLTEAFF
>TRBV10-3|NA|TRBJ1-1|TRBD1
TGTGCCATCAGGGACAGGGGGCCGACTGAAGCTTTCTTT
CAIRDRGPTEAFF
>TRBV11-2|NA|TRBJ1-3|NA
TGTGCCAGCAGCCCGGGCTCCTTCTCTGGAAACACCATATATTTT
CASSPGSFSGNTIYF
>TRBV6-5|NA|TRBJ2-5|NA
TGTGCCAGCAGTTACGTTGCGGCAAACCAAGAGACCCAGTACTTC
CASSYVAANQETQYF
>TRBV10-3|NA|TRBJ2-3|NA
TGTGCCATCGGGGCGAGCGCCCCAGGGAGCACAGATACGCAGTATTTT
CAIGASAPGSTDTQYF
>TRBV6-5|NA|TRBJ1-3|NA
TGTGCCAGCAGTTACTCGTGGGGCCCTGGAAACACCATATATTTT
CASSYSWGPGNTIYF
>TRBV5-1|NA|TRBJ2-5|NA
TGCGCCAGCAGCGTGCGGGCCAACCAAGAGACCCAGTACTTC
CASSVRANQETQYF
>TRBV30|once|TRBJ2-7|TRBD1
TGTGCCTGGAGTGGGGGACAGGCCCGCGAGCAGTACTTC
CAWSGGQAREQYF
>TRBV19|NA|TRBJ2-7|TRBD1
TGTGCCAGTAGTATCGCCAGGGGGAAAGGGTCCTACGAGCAGTACTTC
CASSIARGKGSYEQYF
>TRBV5-4|NA|TRBJ1-2|NA
TGTGCCAGCAGTCTAGACACAGCTAACTATGGCTACACCTTC
CASSLDTANYGYTF
>TRBV5-4|few|TRBJ1-3|NA
TGTGCCAGCAGCTCCCAGGCCCTAGTCCCTAATTCTGGAAACACCATATATTTT
CASSSQALVPNSGNTIYF